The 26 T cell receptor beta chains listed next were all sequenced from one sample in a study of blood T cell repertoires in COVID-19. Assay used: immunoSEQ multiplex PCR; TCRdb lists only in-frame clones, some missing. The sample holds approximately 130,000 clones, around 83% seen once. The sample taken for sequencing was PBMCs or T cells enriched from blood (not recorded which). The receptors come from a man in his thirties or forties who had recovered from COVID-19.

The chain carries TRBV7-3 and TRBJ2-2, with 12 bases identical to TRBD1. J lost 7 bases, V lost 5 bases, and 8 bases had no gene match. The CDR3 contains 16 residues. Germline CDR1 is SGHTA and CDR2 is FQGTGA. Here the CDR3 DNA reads TGTGCCAGCAGCCTAGGGACAGGGGGCGTGAACGGGGAGCTGTTTTTT. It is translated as CASSLGTGGVNGELFF. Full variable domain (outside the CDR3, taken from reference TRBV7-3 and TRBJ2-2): GAGVSQTPSNKVTEKGKYVELRCDPISGHTALYWYRQSLGQGPEFLIYFQGTGAADDSGLPNDRFFAVRPEGSVSTLKIQRTERGDSAVYLCASSLGTGGVNGELFFGEGSRLTVL.

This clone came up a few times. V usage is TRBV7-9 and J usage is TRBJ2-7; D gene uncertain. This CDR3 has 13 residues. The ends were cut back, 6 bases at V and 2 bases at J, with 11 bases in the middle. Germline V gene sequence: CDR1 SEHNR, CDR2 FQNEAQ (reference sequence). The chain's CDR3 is CASSPYSAYEQYF. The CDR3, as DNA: TGTGCCAGCAGTCCTTATTCGGCCTACGAGCAGTACTTC. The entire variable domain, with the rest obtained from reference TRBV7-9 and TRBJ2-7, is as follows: DTGVSQNPRHKITKRGQNVTFRCDPISEHNRLYWYRQTLGQGPEFLTYFQNEAQLEKSRLLSDRFSAERPKGSFSTLEIQRTEQGDSAMYLCASSPYSAYEQYFGPGTRLTVT.

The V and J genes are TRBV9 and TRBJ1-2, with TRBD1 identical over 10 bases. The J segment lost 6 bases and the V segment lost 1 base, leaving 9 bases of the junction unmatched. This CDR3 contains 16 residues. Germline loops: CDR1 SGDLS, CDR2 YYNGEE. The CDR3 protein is CASSVTGTGEVNGYTF. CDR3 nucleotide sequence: TGTGCCAGCAGCGTAACCGGGACAGGGGAGGTGAATGGCTACACCTTC.

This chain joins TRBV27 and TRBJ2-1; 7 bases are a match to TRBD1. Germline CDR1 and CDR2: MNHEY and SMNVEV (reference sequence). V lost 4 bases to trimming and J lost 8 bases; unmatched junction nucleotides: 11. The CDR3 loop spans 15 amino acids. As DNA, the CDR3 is TGTGCCAGCAGTTCCTTAGGACAGGCTAGCTATGAGCAGTTCTTC. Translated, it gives CASSSLGQASYEQFF.

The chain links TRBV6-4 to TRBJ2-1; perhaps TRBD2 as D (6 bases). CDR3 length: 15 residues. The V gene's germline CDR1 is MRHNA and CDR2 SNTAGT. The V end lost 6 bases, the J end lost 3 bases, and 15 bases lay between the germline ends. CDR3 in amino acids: CASRAGAGNYNEQFF. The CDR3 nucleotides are TGTGCCAGCAGGGCCGGGGCGGGAAACTACAATGAGCAGTTCTTC.

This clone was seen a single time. The chain's CDR3 is CASSFRPRTSGRSSYEQYV. As DNA, the CDR3 is TGTGCCAGCAGCTTTCGGCCTCGGACTAGCGGGAGGAGCTCCTACGAGCAGTACGTC. V gene TRBV5-6 combines with J gene TRBJ2-7, with 14 bases fitting TRBD2. CDR1 SGHDT and CDR2 YYEEEE come from the germline V gene. The CDR3 consists of 19 residues. Unmatched junction bases numbered 10, after V lost 2 bases and J lost 0 bases.

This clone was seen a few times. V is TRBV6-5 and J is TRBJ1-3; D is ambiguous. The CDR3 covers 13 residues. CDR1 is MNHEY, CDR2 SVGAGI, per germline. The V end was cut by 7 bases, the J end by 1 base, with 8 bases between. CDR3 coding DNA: TGTGCCAGCACGAGAGGGTCTGGAAACACCATATATTTT. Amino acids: CASTRGSGNTIYF.

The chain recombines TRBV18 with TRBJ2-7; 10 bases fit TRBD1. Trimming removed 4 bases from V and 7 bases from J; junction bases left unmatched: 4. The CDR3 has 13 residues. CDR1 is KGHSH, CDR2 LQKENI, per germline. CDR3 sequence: CASSQWDRGEQYV. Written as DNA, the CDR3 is TGTGCCAGCTCACAATGGGACAGGGGTGAGCAGTACGTC.

The CDR3 DNA follows: TGCAGCGTTGAACAGGGCCGGAATGAGCAGTTCTTC. Translation: CSVEQGRNEQFF. The V and J genes are TRBV29-1 and TRBJ2-1; a weak D match, TRBD1 (5 bases). The CDR3 runs 12 residues. V lost 2 bases and J 7 bases, leaving 9 bases between the germline ends. The germline V gene has CDR1 SQVTM and CDR2 ANQGSEA.

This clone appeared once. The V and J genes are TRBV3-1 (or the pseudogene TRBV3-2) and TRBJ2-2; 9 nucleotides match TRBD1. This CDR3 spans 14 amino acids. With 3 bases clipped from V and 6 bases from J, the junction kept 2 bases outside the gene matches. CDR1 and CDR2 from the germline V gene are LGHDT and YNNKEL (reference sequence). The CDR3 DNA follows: TGTGCCAGCAGCCAGGGGACAGGGTCCGGGGAGCTGTTTTTT. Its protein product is CASSQGTGSGELFF.

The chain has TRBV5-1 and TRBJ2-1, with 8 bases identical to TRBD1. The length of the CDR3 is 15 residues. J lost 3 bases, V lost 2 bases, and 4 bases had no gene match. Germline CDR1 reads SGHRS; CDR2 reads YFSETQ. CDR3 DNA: TGCGCCAGCAGCTTAGACAGGGGCGACTACAATGAGCAGTTCTTC. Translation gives CASSLDRGDYNEQFF.

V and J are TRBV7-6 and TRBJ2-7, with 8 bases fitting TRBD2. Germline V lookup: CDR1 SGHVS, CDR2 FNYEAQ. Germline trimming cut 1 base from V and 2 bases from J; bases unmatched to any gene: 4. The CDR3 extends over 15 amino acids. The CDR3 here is CASSLGSGKPYEQYF. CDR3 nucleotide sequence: TGTGCCAGCAGCTTAGGTAGCGGGAAACCCTACGAGCAGTACTTC.

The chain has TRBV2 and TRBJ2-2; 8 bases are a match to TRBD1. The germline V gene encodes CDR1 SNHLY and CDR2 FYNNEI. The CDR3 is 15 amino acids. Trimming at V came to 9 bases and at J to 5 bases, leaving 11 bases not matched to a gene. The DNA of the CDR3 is TGTGCCAGTGAGGGACAGGCGGCACGGACCGGGGAGCTGTTTTTT. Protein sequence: CASEGQAARTGELFF.

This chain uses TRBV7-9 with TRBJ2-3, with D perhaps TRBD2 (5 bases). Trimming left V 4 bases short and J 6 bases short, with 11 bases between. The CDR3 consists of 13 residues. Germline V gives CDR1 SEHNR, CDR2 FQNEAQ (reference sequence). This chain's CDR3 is CASSYGGGDTQYF. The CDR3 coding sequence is TGTGCCAGCAGCTATGGAGGCGGGGATACGCAGTATTTT.

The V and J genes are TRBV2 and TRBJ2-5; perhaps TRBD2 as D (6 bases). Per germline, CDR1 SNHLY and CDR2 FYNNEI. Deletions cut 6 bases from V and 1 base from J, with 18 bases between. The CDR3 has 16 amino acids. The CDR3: CASRLVRRGFQETQYF. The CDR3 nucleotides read TGTGCCAGCAGACTCGTCCGGAGGGGCTTCCAAGAGACCCAGTACTTC.

CDR3 in DNA: TGTGCCAGCAGTTTTACAGGGTCCTACGAGCAGTACTTC. Translation gives CASSFTGSYEQYF. This chain joins TRBV27 and TRBJ2-7, with a tentative D call TRBD1 (6 bases). This CDR3 spans 13 amino acids. Trimming removed 3 bases at V and 1 base at J, with 7 bases between. The germline gives CDR1 MNHEY, CDR2 SMNVEV (reference sequence).

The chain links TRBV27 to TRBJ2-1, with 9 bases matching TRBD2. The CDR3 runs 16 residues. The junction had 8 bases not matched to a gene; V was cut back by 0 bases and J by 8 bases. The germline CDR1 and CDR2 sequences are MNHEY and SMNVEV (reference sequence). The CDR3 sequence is CASSLSTGTSIHEQFF. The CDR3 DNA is TGTGCCAGCAGTTTATCTACCGGGACTAGCATCCATGAGCAGTTCTTC.

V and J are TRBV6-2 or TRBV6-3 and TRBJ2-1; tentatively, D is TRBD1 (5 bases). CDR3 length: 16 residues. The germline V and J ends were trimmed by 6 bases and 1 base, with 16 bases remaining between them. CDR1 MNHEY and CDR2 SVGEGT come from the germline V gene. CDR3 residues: CASRPIAGKSYNEQFF. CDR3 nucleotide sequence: TGTGCCAGCAGACCTATAGCAGGGAAGTCCTACAATGAGCAGTTCTTC.

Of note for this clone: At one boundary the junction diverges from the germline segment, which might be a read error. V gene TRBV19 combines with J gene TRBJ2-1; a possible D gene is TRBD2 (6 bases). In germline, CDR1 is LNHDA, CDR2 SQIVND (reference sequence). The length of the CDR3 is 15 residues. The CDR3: CASSPSGTPYYEQFF. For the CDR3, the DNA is TGTGCCAGTAGTCCGTCTGGGACTCCCTACTATGAGCAGTTCTTC. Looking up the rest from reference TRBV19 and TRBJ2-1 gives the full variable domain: DGGITQSPKYLFRKEGQNVTLSCEQNLNHDAMYWYRQDPGQGLRLIYYSQIVNDFQKGDIAEGYSVSREKKESFPLTVTSAQKNPTAFYLCASSPSGTPYYEQFFGPGTRLTVL.

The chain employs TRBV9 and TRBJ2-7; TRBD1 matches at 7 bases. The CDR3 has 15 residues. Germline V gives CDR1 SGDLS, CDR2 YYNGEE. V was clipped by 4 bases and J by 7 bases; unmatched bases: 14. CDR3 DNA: TGTGCCAGCAGCACCAGGGACAGTCCTTCGGGGGAGCAGTACTTC. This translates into CASSTRDSPSGEQYF.

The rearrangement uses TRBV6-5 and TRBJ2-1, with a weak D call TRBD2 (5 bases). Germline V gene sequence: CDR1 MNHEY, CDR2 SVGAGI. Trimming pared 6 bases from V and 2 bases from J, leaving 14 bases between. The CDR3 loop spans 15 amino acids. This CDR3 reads CASSRPSGTYNEQFF. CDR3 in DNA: TGTGCCAGCAGCCGCCCCAGCGGAACCTACAATGAGCAGTTCTTC.

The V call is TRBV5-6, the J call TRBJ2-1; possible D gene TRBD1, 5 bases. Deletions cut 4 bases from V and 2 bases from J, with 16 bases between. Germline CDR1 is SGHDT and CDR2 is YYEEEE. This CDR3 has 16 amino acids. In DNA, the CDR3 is TGTGCCAGCAGCACTCAAGGTGGGGCTACCTACAATGAGCAGTTCTTC. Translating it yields CASSTQGGATYNEQFF. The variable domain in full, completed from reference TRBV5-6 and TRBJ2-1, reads DAGVTQSPTHLIKTRGQQVTLRCSPKSGHDTVSWYQQALGQGPQFIFQYYEEEERQRGNFPDRFSGHQFPNYSSELNVNALLLGDSALYLCASSTQGGATYNEQFFGPGTRLTVL.

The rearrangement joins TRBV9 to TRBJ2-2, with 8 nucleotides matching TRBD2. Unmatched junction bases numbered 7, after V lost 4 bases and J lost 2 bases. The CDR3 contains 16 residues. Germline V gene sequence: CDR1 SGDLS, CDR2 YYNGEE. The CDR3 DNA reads TGTGCCAGCAGCCCCCGGACTAGCCTTAACACCGGGGAGCTGTTTTTT. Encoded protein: CASSPRTSLNTGELFF. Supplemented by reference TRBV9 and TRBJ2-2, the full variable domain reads DSGVTQTPKHLITATGQRVTLRCSPRSGDLSVYWYQQSLDQGLQFLIQYYNGEERAKGNILERFSAQQFPDLHSELNLSSLELGDSALYFCASSPRTSLNTGELFFGEGSRLTVL.

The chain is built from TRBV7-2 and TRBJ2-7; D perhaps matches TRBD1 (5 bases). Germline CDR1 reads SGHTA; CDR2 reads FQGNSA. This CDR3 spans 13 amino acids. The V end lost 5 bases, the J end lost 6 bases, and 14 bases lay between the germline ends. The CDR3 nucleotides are TGTGCCAGCAGCAAACGACAGTCGGGCGAGCAGTACGTC. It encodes CASSKRQSGEQYV.

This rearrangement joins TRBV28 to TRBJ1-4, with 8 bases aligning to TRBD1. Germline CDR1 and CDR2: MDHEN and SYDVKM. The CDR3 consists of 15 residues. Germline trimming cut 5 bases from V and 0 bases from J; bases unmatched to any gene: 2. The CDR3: CASSKQGATNEKLFF. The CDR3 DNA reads TGTGCCAGCAGTAAACAGGGGGCAACTAATGAAAAACTGTTTTTT.

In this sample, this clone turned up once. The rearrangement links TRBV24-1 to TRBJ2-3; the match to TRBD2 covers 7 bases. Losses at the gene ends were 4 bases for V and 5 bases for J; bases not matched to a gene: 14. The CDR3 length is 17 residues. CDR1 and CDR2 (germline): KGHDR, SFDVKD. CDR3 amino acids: CATSESGSGSRIDTQYF. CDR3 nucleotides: TGTGCCACCAGTGAGTCGGGTAGCGGGTCAAGGATAGATACGCAGTATTTT.